These 28 T cell receptor beta chains came from one sample sequenced in a study of T cell responses to AZD1222 COVID-19 vaccine. Only in-frame clones appear in the TCRdb table, and some are missing; sequencing was by immunoSEQ multiplex PCR. The table lists roughly 92,000 clones, 85% to 90% of them singletons. The sample was peripheral blood, taken on day 0 of AZD1222 vaccination. These receptor sequences come from an adult in good health.

This chain links TRBV7-9 with TRBJ1-3; no definite D call. Trimming stripped 4 bases from V and 3 bases from J, with 10 bases between. The CDR3 has 14 residues. Germline V gene lookup returns CDR1 SEHNR and CDR2 FQNEAQ (reference sequence). The CDR3 sequence: CASSSETRGNTIYF. Here the CDR3 DNA reads TGTGCCAGCAGCTCGGAGACACGTGGAAACACCATATATTTT. Full variable domain (remainder filled in from reference TRBV7-9 and TRBJ1-3): DTGVSQNPRHKITKRGQNVTFRCDPISEHNRLYWYRQTLGQGPEFLTYFQNEAQLEKSRLLSDRFSAERPKGSFSTLEIQRTEQGDSAMYLCASSSETRGNTIYFGEGSWLTVV.

This sequence joins TRBV7-3 and TRBJ1-2, with D maybe TRBD1 (6 bases). The CDR3 sequence is 14 residues long. Germline values: CDR1 SGHTA, CDR2 FQGTGA. V was shortened by 2 bases and J by 8 bases, with 15 bases between the two germline ends. CDR3 DNA: TGTGCCAGCAGCTTAGGTCTCGCGGGGGGCGGCTACACCTTC. This encodes CASSLGLAGGGYTF.

The chain couples TRBV29-1 to TRBJ1-1, with TRBD1 as a possible D gene (6 bases). The germline gives CDR1 SQVTM, CDR2 ANQGSEA. This CDR3 has 13 residues. Trimming took off 0 bases at V and 10 bases at J, with 15 bases between the two ends. The DNA of the CDR3 is TGCAGCGTTGAAGAGGGGGGGGCAGGGTTAGCTTTCTTT. Translated: CSVEEGGAGLAFF.

The chain recombines TRBV6-5 with TRBJ1-1, with D hard to call. Germline CDR1 and CDR2: MNHEY and SVGAGI. Trimming left V 3 bases short and J 2 bases short, with 7 bases between. CDR3 length: 13 amino acids. CDR3 amino acids: CASSYERNTEAFF. Here the CDR3 DNA reads TGTGCCAGCAGTTATGAGAGAAACACTGAAGCTTTCTTT.

The rearrangement joins TRBV5-1 to TRBJ2-5, with D tentatively TRBD1 (6 bases). Germline CDR1 reads SGHRS; CDR2 reads YFSETQ. V dropped 0 bases and J dropped 3 bases, with 15 bases sitting between them. The CDR3 covers 16 residues. CDR3 DNA: TGCGCCAGCAGCTTGGTTCCAGGGACATCGAAAGAGACCCAGTACTTC. Translated, it gives CASSLVPGTSKETQYF.

The J gene is TRBJ1-2, the V gene TRBV7-2; 12 nucleotides match TRBD1. Germline CDR1 and CDR2: SGHTA and FQGNSA. The CDR3 totals 15 residues. Germline trimming cut 0 bases from V and 8 bases from J; bases unmatched to any gene: 4. CDR3 sequence (DNA): TGTGCCAGCAGCTTAGCGGGACAGGGGGCGATAGGCTACACCTTC. It specifies CASSLAGQGAIGYTF.

This chain joins TRBV7-9 and TRBJ1-4; D call uncertain. V was clipped by 7 bases and J by 4 bases, with 16 bases between them. The length of the CDR3 is 15 residues. Germline loops: CDR1 SEHNR, CDR2 FQNEAQ (reference sequence). CDR3 residues: CASTANQAGNEKLFF. CDR3 nucleotides: TGTGCCAGCACCGCGAATCAAGCCGGTAATGAAAAACTGTTTTTT.

The rearrangement joins TRBV3-1 (or the pseudogene TRBV3-2) to TRBJ1-1; D is undetermined. V lost 1 base and J 5 bases, leaving 8 bases between the germline ends. This CDR3 contains 13 residues. The V gene's germline CDR1 is LGHDT and CDR2 YNNKEL (reference sequence). CDR3 coding DNA: TGTGCCAGCAGCCAAGTCAGGTTAACTGAAGCTTTCTTT. Encoded protein: CASSQVRLTEAFF.

The rearrangement links TRBV5-1 to TRBJ2-2; D gene ambiguous. The V gene lost 1 base and the J gene lost 1 base, with 8 bases spanning the gap. The CDR3 spans 15 residues. CDR1 SGHRS and CDR2 YFSETQ come from the germline V gene. CDR3 amino acids: CASSLISLNTGELFF. CDR3 coding DNA: TGCGCCAGCAGCTTGATTAGTCTGAACACCGGGGAGCTGTTTTTT.

The rearrangement links TRBV19 to TRBJ1-2; 7 nucleotides align to TRBD1. V lost 5 bases to trimming and J lost 4 bases; unmatched junction nucleotides: 7. This CDR3 has 14 amino acids. The germline V gene has CDR1 LNHDA and CDR2 SQIVND (reference sequence). The CDR3 DNA sequence: TGTGCCAGTAGTGTGAGGGGGCCCGCCTATGGCTACACCTTC. It translates to CASSVRGPAYGYTF.

This clone was seen a single time. The V and J genes are TRBV12-1 and TRBJ2-1; TRBD1, the table's D call, lacks a check against the DNA. TRBV12-1 is a pseudogene locus. The CDR3 covers 16 residues. Written as DNA, the CDR3 is TGTGCCAGCAGCTTTGTGGGACAGGCTCACTACAATGAGCAGTTCTTC. Its translation: CASSFVGQAHYNEQFF.

The V and J genes are TRBV11-2 and TRBJ2-5; D tentatively reads TRBD1 or TRBD2 (5 bases each). This CDR3 has 17 amino acids. V shed 1 base and J shed 1 base, with 16 bases lying between them. CDR1 and CDR2 (germline): SGHAT, FQNNGV. CDR3 coding DNA: TGTGCCAGCAGCTTAGCCACGGCCGGGGCGGGCCAAGAGACCCAGTACTTC. Residues: CASSLATAGAGQETQYF.

The chain links TRBV12-5 to TRBJ1-4, with 9 nucleotides matching TRBD1. Trimming took 1 base from V and 7 from J; bases not matched to a gene: 4. Germline CDR1 LGHNT, CDR2 FRNRAP. CDR3 length equals 15 residues. CDR3 region: CASGLGTGGGEKLFF. In DNA, the CDR3 is TGTGCTAGTGGTTTGGGAACAGGGGGCGGTGAAAAACTGTTTTTT. Based on the CDR3 plus reference TRBV12-5 and TRBJ1-4, the full variable domain is DARVTQTPRHKVTEMGQEVTMRCQPILGHNTVFWYRQTMMQGLELLAYFRNRAPLDDSGMPKDRFSAEMPDATLATLKIQPSEPRDSAVYFCASGLGTGGGEKLFFGSGTQLSVL.

The V and J genes are TRBV5-1 and TRBJ2-2; no clear D. The germline V and J ends were trimmed by 4 bases and 0 bases, with 16 bases remaining between them. This CDR3 region has 17 residues. Germline values: CDR1 SGHRS, CDR2 YFSETQ. This CDR3 reads CASSLPLAGPNTGELFF. CDR3 sequence (DNA): TGCGCCAGCAGCCTCCCTCTGGCAGGTCCGAACACCGGGGAGCTGTTTTTT.

This sequence joins TRBV27 and TRBJ1-6, with D unresolved. Trimming left V 8 bases short and J 4 bases short, with 6 bases between. The CDR3 is 12 residues long. The germline CDR1 and CDR2 sequences are MNHEY and SMNVEV (reference sequence). The chain's CDR3 is CASRDYNSPLHF. CDR3 nucleotide sequence: TGTGCCAGCCGGGATTATAATTCACCCCTCCACTTT.

The rearrangement uses TRBV27 and TRBJ2-2; TRBD1 agrees at 8 bases. Germline-derived CDR1 and CDR2 are MNHEY and SMNVEV (reference sequence). The V segment lost 1 base and the J segment 4 bases; nucleotides outside the gene matches: 8. This CDR3 region has 17 residues. The CDR3 protein is CASSLFWTGKVTGELFF. The CDR3 DNA reads as TGTGCCAGCAGTTTATTTTGGACAGGGAAAGTCACCGGGGAGCTGTTTTTT.

The genes are TRBV3-1 (or the pseudogene TRBV3-2) and TRBJ2-4; D may be TRBD2 (7 bases). The germline CDR1 and CDR2 sequences are LGHDT and YNNKEL (reference sequence). V gave up 4 bases and J gave up 3 bases, with 28 bases separating them. The CDR3 length is 20 residues. The CDR3 coding sequence is TGTGCCAGCAGCCCTGGGACTACAAGGGGGGCTGAAGGGGGCAAAAACATTCAGTACTTC. As protein: CASSPGTTRGAEGGKNIQYF.

The chain uses TRBV18 and TRBJ2-3; D possibly corresponds to TRBD2 (7 bases). From germline, CDR1 is KGHSH and CDR2 LQKENI. The germline V and J ends were trimmed by 0 bases and 4 bases, with 8 bases remaining between them. The CDR3 runs to 14 residues. CDR3 region: CASSPPGGPDTQYF. CDR3 DNA sequence: TGTGCCAGCTCACCACCGGGGGGGCCAGATACGCAGTATTTT.

The CDR3 reads CASRRQGTTPYEQYF. The CDR3 coding sequence is TGTGCCAGCAGGAGACAGGGGACCACTCCCTACGAGCAGTACTTC. The genes are TRBV6-5 and TRBJ2-7; TRBD1 aligns across 8 bases. The V segment lost 6 bases and the J segment 2 bases; nucleotides outside the gene matches: 9. This CDR3 has 15 amino acids. CDR1 and CDR2 (germline): MNHEY, SVGAGI.

The rearrangement uses TRBV3-1 (or the pseudogene TRBV3-2) and TRBJ1-1; TRBD1 matches 7 bases. After removal of 11 bases from V and 6 bases from J, the junction contained 15 bases not matched to a gene. From germline, CDR1 is LGHDT and CDR2 YNNKEL (reference sequence). The length of the CDR3 is 14 residues. DNA of the CDR3: TGTGCCTCAAGGCAGGGGGGAGCCAAGCCTGAAGCTTTCTTT. Its protein product is CASRQGGAKPEAFF.

This chain links TRBV7-3 with TRBJ2-1, with 10 bases matching TRBD2. The CDR3 runs to 15 residues. CDR1 is SGHTA, CDR2 FQGTGA, per germline. V lost 4 bases, J lost 4 bases, and 4 bases stayed unmatched. CDR3 nucleotide sequence: TGTGCCAGCAGCTCCCTAGCGGGGGAGTACAATGAGCAGTTCTTC. Protein sequence: CASSSLAGEYNEQFF.

CDR3 loop: CASSSSGPSREKLFF. As DNA, the CDR3 is TGCGCCAGCAGCTCCTCCGGGCCTTCGAGGGAAAAACTGTTTTTT. The chain combines TRBV5-1 with TRBJ1-4, with D uncertain. V shed 3 bases and J shed 8 bases, with 17 bases lying between them. The CDR3 has 15 amino acids. The V gene's germline CDR1 is SGHRS and CDR2 YFSETQ.

The chain combines TRBV3-1 (or the pseudogene TRBV3-2) with TRBJ2-5; D remains unclear. The CDR3 runs 13 residues. The germline CDR1 and CDR2 sequences are LGHDT and YNNKEL (reference sequence). Trimming took off 3 bases at V and 5 bases at J, with 10 bases between the two ends. The CDR3 here is CASSQAGAETQYF. CDR3 DNA sequence: TGTGCCAGCAGCCAGGCCGGAGCTGAGACCCAGTACTTC.

CDR3 bases: TGTGCCTGGAGTAGAGAGAGGCTTAATCAGCCCCAGCATTTT. The encoded protein is CAWSRERLNQPQHF. The chain has TRBV30 and TRBJ1-5; no definite D call. Trimming pared 2 bases from V and 4 bases from J, leaving 12 bases between. Germline values: CDR1 GTSNPN, CDR2 SVGIG (reference sequence). The CDR3 spans 14 residues.

The V gene is TRBV5-6, the J gene TRBJ1-2; D gene ambiguous. Germline CDR1 reads SGHDT; CDR2 reads YYEEEE. The CDR3 totals 15 residues. V dropped 4 bases and J dropped 12 bases, with 25 bases sitting between them. CDR3 protein: CASSRYLLAAMFDTF. In DNA form, the CDR3 reads TGTGCCAGCAGCCGTTATTTGCTAGCAGCCATGTTCGACACCTTC. Complete variable domain (other parts from reference TRBV5-6 and TRBJ1-2): DAGVTQSPTHLIKTRGQQVTLRCSPKSGHDTVSWYQQALGQGPQFIFQYYEEEERQRGNFPDRFSGHQFPNYSSELNVNALLLGDSALYLCASSRYLLAAMFDTFGSGTRLTVV.

The V gene is TRBV3-1 (or the pseudogene TRBV3-2), the J gene TRBJ2-3; D remains ambiguous. This CDR3 spans 13 amino acids. Germline V gene sequence: CDR1 LGHDT, CDR2 YNNKEL (reference sequence). Deletions cut 4 bases from V and 3 bases from J, with 8 bases between. The CDR3 DNA reads as TGTGCCAGCAGCCCGGGTCGGACAGATACGCAGTATTTT. Encoded protein: CASSPGRTDTQYF.

The chain carries TRBV19 and TRBJ1-6, with a weak D call TRBD1 (5 bases). Trimming removed 6 bases from V and 5 bases from J, with 11 bases in between. CDR1 and CDR2 from the germline V gene are LNHDA and SQIVND (reference sequence). The CDR3 has 14 residues. The CDR3 nucleotides are TGTGCCAGTAGGGGGGAAGGGGATAATTCACCCCTCCACTTT. Its translation: CASRGEGDNSPLHF.

This clone was found a few times. V is TRBV25-1 and J is TRBJ1-1; 10 bases are a match to TRBD1. Germline V gene data show CDR1 as MGHDK and CDR2 as SYGVNS. The CDR3 contains 15 residues. Unmatched junction bases numbered 6, after V lost 4 bases and J lost 4 bases. The CDR3 DNA reads TGTGCCAGCAGTGTTTCCGGGACAGGGGTCACTGAAGCTTTCTTT. Translating it yields CASSVSGTGVTEAFF.